These 28 T cell receptor beta chains came from one sample sequenced in a study of early T cells in non-severe SARS-CoV-2 infection. Each CDR3 protein is one row after TCRdb ran MiXCR on the 5' RACE reads. The top ten hold approximately 7% of the sample, which has about 80,000 distinct CDR3 sequences, 5% seen once. The sample consisted of whole blood, taken at baseline. The receptor source for this set is an adult who was a healthcare worker with PCR-confirmed SARS-CoV-2 infection or an uninfected control (not recorded which).

The V gene is TRBV6-7, the J gene TRBJ1-4; D is undetermined. TRBV6-7 is assigned to the ORF class and has an uncertain function. The CDR3 has 13 residues. V was pared by 8 bases and J by 2 bases, with 9 bases between. The CDR3 DNA sequence: TGTGCCAGCGTCGAGGAGACTAATGAAAAACTGTTTTTT. Its translation is CASVEETNEKLFF.

This clonotype was observed at least ten times. This chain uses TRBV28 with TRBJ1-2, with 11 bases that match TRBD1. The CDR3 length is 14 residues. J gave up 6 bases and V 7 bases, and 7 bases lay outside the gene matches. Germline CDR1 is MDHEN and CDR2 is SYDVKM. CDR3 nucleotides: TGTGCCAGCACCCCTGGACAGGGGGCGGATGGCTACACCTTC. It codes for CASTPGQGADGYTF.

This clonotype was seen repeatedly, ten times or more. The chain is built from TRBV5-1 and TRBJ2-7; unclear D gene. Germline CDR1 reads SGHRS; CDR2 reads YFSETQ. The length of the CDR3 is 13 residues. Trimming stripped 3 bases from V and 2 bases from J, with 9 bases between. For the CDR3, the DNA is TGCGCCAGCAGCTCAACAGCAACCTACGAGCAGTACTTC. It translates to CASSSTATYEQYF.

This clonotype was observed many times. This chain links TRBV29-1 with TRBJ1-1; 7 nucleotides align to TRBD1. The J segment lost 1 base and the V segment lost 4 bases, leaving 3 bases of the junction unmatched. Germline V gene lookup returns CDR1 SQVTM and CDR2 ANQGSEA. The CDR3 has 13 amino acids. This CDR3 is CSVARDRNTEAFF. CDR3 coding DNA: TGCAGCGTTGCCCGGGACAGGAACACTGAAGCTTTCTTT.

The chain combines TRBV7-9 with TRBJ1-1; D gene unclear. Trimming cost V 4 bases and J 1 base, with 10 bases left between them. The germline CDR1 and CDR2 sequences are SEHNR and FQNEAQ (reference sequence). The CDR3 has 14 residues. The DNA of the CDR3 is TGTGCCAGCAGCTCCCCGACGGCGAACACTGAAGCTTTCTTT. It specifies CASSSPTANTEAFF. The whole variable domain, remainder taken from reference TRBV7-9 and TRBJ1-1, is DTGVSQNPRHKITKRGQNVTFRCDPISEHNRLYWYRQTLGQGPEFLTYFQNEAQLEKSRLLSDRFSAERPKGSFSTLEIQRTEQGDSAMYLCASSSPTANTEAFFGQGTRLTVV.

This clonotype was seen a handful of times. V is TRBV6-1 and J is TRBJ2-3; maybe TRBD2 (6 bases). The V gene's germline CDR1 is MNHNS and CDR2 SASEGT. This CDR3 has 11 amino acids. V shed 8 bases and J shed 5 bases, with 8 bases lying between them. CDR3 amino acids: CASGLRDTQYF. The CDR3 nucleotides read TGTGCCAGCGGACTAAGAGATACGCAGTATTTT.

This clonotype was recorded many times. The chain links TRBV6-5 to TRBJ2-1, with TRBD2 matching over 7 bases. The CDR3 runs to 13 residues. The V gene end was trimmed by 6 bases and the J gene end by 2 bases; junction bases not matched to a gene: 1. Germline-derived CDR1 and CDR2 are MNHEY and SVGAGI. The CDR3 bases are TGTGCCAGCAGCGGGAGGACCTACAATGAGCAGTTCTTC. This translates into CASSGRTYNEQFF.

The table lists this clonotype with many counts. The V and J genes are TRBV5-6 and TRBJ1-1, with D possibly being TRBD1 (6 bases). Germline V CDR1 and CDR2: SGHDT, YYEEEE. The CDR3 contains 16 residues. Trimming removed 4 bases from V and 5 bases from J, with 21 bases in between. CDR3 loop: CASSRKVSGAWTEAFF. In nucleotides, the CDR3 is TGTGCCAGCAGCAGGAAGGTTTCAGGGGCTTGGACTGAAGCTTTCTTT.

This clonotype was counted at least ten times. Written as DNA, the CDR3 is TGTGCCAGCAGCCAGGGACTTTCTTGGAGGGGCAATCAGCCCCAGCATTTT. This codes for CASSQGLSWRGNQPQHF. The genes are TRBV5-6 and TRBJ1-5; tentative D call: TRBD1 (5 bases). In germline, CDR1 is SGHDT, CDR2 YYEEEE. Trimming removed 4 bases at V and 2 bases at J, with 19 bases between. The length of the CDR3 is 17 residues.

This clonotype was seen a handful of times. This chain uses TRBV15 with TRBJ1-1; D is possibly TRBD1 (5 bases). The V end was cut by 5 bases, the J end by 2 bases, with 9 bases between. CDR3 length: 13 residues. Per the germline V gene, CDR1 is LNHNV and CDR2 is YYDKDF (reference sequence). In DNA form, the CDR3 reads TGTGCCACCAGCTGGGACGGAAACACTGAAGCTTTCTTT. Protein sequence: CATSWDGNTEAFF.

In this sample, this clonotype turned up a few times. This rearrangement joins TRBV20-1 to TRBJ2-1; D possibly corresponds to TRBD2 (6 bases). Germline loops: CDR1 DFQATT, CDR2 SNEGSKA (reference sequence). This CDR3 comprises 16 residues. Trimming removed 0 bases from V and 1 base from J, with 13 bases in between. The CDR3 DNA follows: TGCAGTGCTAGAGATGGAGGGTGGGGGTCCTACAATGAGCAGTTCTTC. As protein: CSARDGGWGSYNEQFF.

There are a few counts of this clonotype. The chain couples TRBV30 to TRBJ1-2; 7 positions agree with TRBD1. In germline, CDR1 is GTSNPN, CDR2 SVGIG (reference sequence). Trimming at V came to 3 bases and at J to 8 bases, leaving 6 bases not matched to a gene. CDR3 length: 12 residues. The CDR3 DNA follows: TGTGCCTGGAGCCTACAGGGGAACGGCTACACCTTC. Its protein is CAWSLQGNGYTF. The whole variable domain, remainder taken from reference TRBV30 and TRBJ1-2, is SQTIHQWPATLVQPVGSPLSLECTVEGTSNPNLYWYRQAAGRGLQLLFYSVGIGQISSEVPQNLSASRPQDRQFILSSKKLLLSDSGFYLCAWSLQGNGYTFGSGTRLTVV.

This clonotype was counted between two and nine times. This chain uses TRBV13 with TRBJ1-2, with D uncertain. The germline gives CDR1 PRHDT, CDR2 FYEKMQ (reference sequence). V was shortened by 5 bases and J by 0 bases, with 19 bases between the two germline ends. The CDR3 totals 17 residues. The CDR3 region has the DNA TGTGCCAGCAGCATGGGTCGCCGGGTCTCCTCTAACTATGGCTACACCTTC. It translates to CASSMGRRVSSNYGYTF.

The chain uses TRBV12-3 or TRBV12-4 and TRBJ2-7, with 10 nucleotides matching TRBD2. The ends lost 7 bases at V and 4 bases at J; junction bases unmatched: 10. The CDR3 contains 15 residues. CDR3 residues: CASTPSSGRGYEQYF. CDR3 nucleotide sequence: TGTGCCAGCACCCCATCGAGCGGGAGGGGATACGAGCAGTACTTC.

This clonotype showed up just a few times. V usage is TRBV12-3 or TRBV12-4 and J usage is TRBJ1-3; 7 nucleotides line up with TRBD1. There are 14 residues in the CDR3. With V trimmed by 6 bases and J by 6 bases, 8 bases remained unmatched. In DNA, the CDR3 is TGTGCCAGCAGCCGAACAGGGGCTGAAAACACCATATATTTT. Protein sequence: CASSRTGAENTIYF.

The rearrangement links TRBV28 to TRBJ2-7, with 10 bases fitting TRBD2. Germline V gives CDR1 MDHEN, CDR2 SYDVKM. Trimming at V came to 2 bases and at J to 0 bases, leaving 4 bases not matched to a gene. This CDR3 contains 16 residues. The DNA for the CDR3 is TGTGCCAGCAGTTTACTACTAGCGGGGAGCTCCTACGAGCAGTACTTC. As protein: CASSLLLAGSSYEQYF.

Only a few counts were recorded for this clonotype. This chain joins TRBV3-1 and TRBJ2-1; 11 bases match TRBD2. CDR1 and CDR2 from the germline V gene are LGHDT and YNNKEL (reference sequence). V dropped 2 bases and J dropped 9; count of bases not matched to a gene: 9. This CDR3 spans 16 amino acids. CDR3 loop: CASSQLAGGTASEQFF. CDR3 nucleotides: TGTGCCAGCAGCCAACTAGCGGGAGGTACCGCCAGTGAGCAGTTCTTC.

This clonotype was detected only a few times. The rearrangement links TRBV12-3 or TRBV12-4 to TRBJ2-1; TRBD1 or TRBD2 may be the D gene (6 bases each). V gave up 6 bases and J gave up 4 bases, with 16 bases separating them. The CDR3 extends over 15 amino acids. The CDR3 region has the DNA TGTGCCAGCAGCACCTCCGGGGGCGGTTACAATGAGCAGTTCTTC. The encoded protein is CASSTSGGGYNEQFF.

This clonotype has more than one count but fewer than ten. V gene TRBV6-1 combines with J gene TRBJ2-7, with a weak D call TRBD2 (5 bases). Per the germline V gene, CDR1 is MNHNS and CDR2 is SASEGT. The V end lost 1 base, the J end lost 3 bases, and 10 bases lay between the germline ends. The CDR3 spans 14 residues. In nucleotides, the CDR3 is TGTGCCAGCAGTGAAGTGGCGGGTAACTACGAGCAGTACTTC. Translating it yields CASSEVAGNYEQYF.

This clonotype was counted between two and nine times. The chain links TRBV27 to TRBJ2-3; 8 bases line up with TRBD1. The V gene's germline CDR1 is MNHEY and CDR2 SMNVEV (reference sequence). With V trimmed by 5 bases and J by 2 bases, 6 bases remained unmatched. The CDR3 covers 15 residues. The DNA of the CDR3 is TGTGCCAGCAGTACGGGGACAGGTCCCACAGATACGCAGTATTTT. Its translation: CASSTGTGPTDTQYF.

This rearrangement joins TRBV5-1 to TRBJ2-5; 7 bases map to TRBD1. J lost 14 bases, V lost 0 bases, and 10 bases had no gene match. The germline V gene encodes CDR1 SGHRS and CDR2 YFSETQ. CDR3 size: 13 residues. The CDR3 region is CASSLVTGDSQYF. CDR3 nucleotide sequence: TGCGCCAGCAGCTTGGTGACTGGGGACAGCCAATACTTC. Based on the CDR3 plus reference TRBV5-1 and TRBJ2-5, the full variable domain is KAGVTQTPRYLIKTRGQQVTLSCSPISGHRSVSWYQQTPGQGLQFLFEYFSETQRNKGNFPGRFSGRQFSNSRSEMNVSTLELGDSALYLCASSLVTGDSQYFGPGTRLLVL.

This clonotype is medium-sized. The genes are TRBV20-1 and TRBJ2-1; 8 bases align to TRBD2. The trim removed 3 bases at V and 9 bases at J, leaving 13 bases unmatched. The CDR3 contains 15 residues. The germline V gene has CDR1 DFQATT and CDR2 SNEGSKA (reference sequence). CDR3 residues: CSASERESGHSEQFF. CDR3 nucleotides: TGCAGTGCTAGCGAGCGGGAGTCGGGTCATAGTGAGCAGTTCTTC.

This clonotype was observed a few times. This chain joins TRBV12-3 or TRBV12-4 and TRBJ1-2; no clear D. The length of the CDR3 is 13 residues. Trimming shortened V by 3 bases and J by 6 bases, and 11 bases separated the two germline ends. In nucleotides, the CDR3 is TGTGCCAGCAGTTTCCATCCAGAGGATGGCTACACCTTC. Translating it yields CASSFHPEDGYTF.

This clonotype is judged medium-sized. The chain employs TRBV3-1 and TRBJ1-2; tentative D call: TRBD1 (5 bases). Germline V gene sequence: CDR1 LGHDT, CDR2 YNNKEL (reference sequence). The CDR3 has 16 amino acids. Trimming left V 2 bases short and J 0 bases short, with 13 bases between. The CDR3 is CASSQLGTATNYGYTF. The CDR3 DNA reads TGTGCCAGCAGCCAATTAGGGACGGCGACTAACTATGGCTACACCTTC. Variable domain in full (rest from reference TRBV3-1 and TRBJ1-2): DTAVSQTPKYLVTQMGNDKSIKCEQNLGHDTMYWYKQDSKKFLKIMFSYNNKELIINETVPNRFSPKSPDKAHLNLHINSLELGDSAVYFCASSQLGTATNYGYTFGSGTRLTVV.

By its share, this clonotype is medium-sized. This chain joins TRBV28 and TRBJ2-1; no clear D gene. The CDR3 covers 13 residues. Germline V gene sequence: CDR1 MDHEN, CDR2 SYDVKM. Trimming took off 5 bases at V and 5 bases at J, with 10 bases between the two ends. The CDR3 DNA reads as TGTGCCAGCAGTCCCCTTCAGGACAATGAGCAGTTCTTC. This codes for CASSPLQDNEQFF.

The rearrangement uses TRBV18 and TRBJ1-2; D is ambiguous. CDR1 and CDR2 (germline): KGHSH, LQKENI. The CDR3 loop spans 13 amino acids. The V gene lost 6 bases and the J gene lost 3 bases, with 11 bases spanning the gap. CDR3 bases: TGTGCCAGCTCCGTTGATTGGGACTATGGCTACACCTTC. This translates into CASSVDWDYGYTF.

This clonotype was recorded a few times. The V gene is TRBV4-1, the J gene TRBJ2-1; tentative D call: TRBD2 (5 bases). V lost 0 bases to trimming and J lost 10 bases, with 10 bases between them. Germline V gene sequence: CDR1 MGHRA, CDR2 YSYEKL. The CDR3 is 13 residues long. CDR3 nucleotide sequence: TGCGCCAGCAGCCAAGATCGCGGGTGGGAGCAGTTCTTC. It yields the protein CASSQDRGWEQFF.

This clonotype has a count of ten or more. The chain employs TRBV30 and TRBJ1-3, with D maybe TRBD1 (6 bases). V was pared by 1 base and J by 0 bases, with 7 bases between. Looked up from germline, CDR1 is GTSNPN and CDR2 is SVGIG (reference sequence). This CDR3 is 14 amino acids long. CDR3 residues: CAWSGDISGNTIYF. The CDR3 DNA reads TGTGCCTGGAGTGGGGACATCTCTGGAAACACCATATATTTT.